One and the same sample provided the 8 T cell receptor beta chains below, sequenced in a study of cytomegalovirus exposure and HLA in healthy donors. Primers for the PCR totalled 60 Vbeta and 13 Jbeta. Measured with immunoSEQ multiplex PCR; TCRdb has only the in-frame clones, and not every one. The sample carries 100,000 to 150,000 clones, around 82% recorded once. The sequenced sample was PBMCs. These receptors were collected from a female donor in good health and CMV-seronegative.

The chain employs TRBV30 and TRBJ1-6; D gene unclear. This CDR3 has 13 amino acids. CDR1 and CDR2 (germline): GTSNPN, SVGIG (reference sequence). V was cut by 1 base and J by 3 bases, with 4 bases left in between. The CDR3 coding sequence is TGTGCCTGGAGTGAATACTATAATTCACCCCTCCACTTT. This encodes CAWSEYYNSPLHF.

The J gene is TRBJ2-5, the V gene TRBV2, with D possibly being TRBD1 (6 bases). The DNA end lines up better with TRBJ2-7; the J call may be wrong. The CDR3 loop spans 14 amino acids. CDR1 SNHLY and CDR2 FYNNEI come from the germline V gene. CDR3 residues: CASRAGDISYEQYF. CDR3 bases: TGTGCCAGCAGGGCAGGGGACATCTCCTACGAGCAGTACTTC.

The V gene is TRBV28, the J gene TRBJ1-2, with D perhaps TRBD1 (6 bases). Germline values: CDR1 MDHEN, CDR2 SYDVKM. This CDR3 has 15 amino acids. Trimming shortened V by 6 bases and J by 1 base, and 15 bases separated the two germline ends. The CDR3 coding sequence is TGTGCCAGCAGGCGAAACAGGGCCCTTAACTATGGCTACACCTTC. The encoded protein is CASRRNRALNYGYTF.

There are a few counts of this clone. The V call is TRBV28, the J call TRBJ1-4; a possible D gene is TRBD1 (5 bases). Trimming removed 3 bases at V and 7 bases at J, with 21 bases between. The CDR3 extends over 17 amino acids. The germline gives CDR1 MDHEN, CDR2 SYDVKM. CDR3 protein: CASSFGGEGAEGEKLFF. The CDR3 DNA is TGTGCCAGCAGTTTCGGGGGGGAAGGGGCAGAGGGTGAAAAACTGTTTTTT.

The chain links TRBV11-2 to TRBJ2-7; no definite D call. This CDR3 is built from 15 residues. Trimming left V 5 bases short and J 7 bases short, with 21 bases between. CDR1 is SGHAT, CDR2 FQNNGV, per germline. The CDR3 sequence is CASSLVGGVFWEQYF. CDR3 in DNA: TGTGCCAGCAGCCTCGTGGGTGGAGTCTTTTGGGAGCAGTACTTC.

CDR3 protein: CASRLTSGRAGEQYF. The CDR3 nucleotides read TGTGCCAGCAGATTGACTAGCGGGAGGGCAGGCGAGCAGTACTTC. The rearrangement links TRBV2 to TRBJ2-7; the match to TRBD2 covers 14 bases. The CDR3 is 15 amino acids. V was pared by 6 bases and J by 6 bases, with 7 bases of the junction left unmatched. CDR1 SNHLY and CDR2 FYNNEI come from the germline V gene.

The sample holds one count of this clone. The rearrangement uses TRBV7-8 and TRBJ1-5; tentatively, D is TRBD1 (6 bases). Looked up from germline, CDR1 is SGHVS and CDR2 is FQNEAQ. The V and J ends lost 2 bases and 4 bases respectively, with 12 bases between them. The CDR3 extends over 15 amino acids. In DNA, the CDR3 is TGTGCCAGCAGCTTAACCGGGGGGCCGAATCAGCCCCAGCATTTT. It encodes CASSLTGGPNQPQHF. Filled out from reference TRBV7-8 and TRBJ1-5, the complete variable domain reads GAGVSQSPRYKVAKRGQDVALRCDPISGHVSLFWYQQALGQGPEFLTYFQNEAQLDKSGLPSDRFFAERPEGSVSTLKIQRTQQEDSAVYLCASSLTGGPNQPQHFGDGTRLSIL.

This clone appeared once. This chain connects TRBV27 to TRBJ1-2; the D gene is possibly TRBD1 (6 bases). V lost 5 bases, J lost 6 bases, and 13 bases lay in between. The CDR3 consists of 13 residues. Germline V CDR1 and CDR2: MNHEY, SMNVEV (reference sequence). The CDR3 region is CASSDGGANGYTF. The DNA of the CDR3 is TGTGCCAGCAGTGACGGGGGGGCTAATGGCTACACCTTC.